The 5 T cell receptor beta chains listed next were all sequenced from one sample in a study of long-term antiretroviral therapy in people with HIV. The assay, immunoSEQ v3.0, was run at survey level. Generated by immunoSEQ multiplex PCR, the TCRdb table keeps only in-frame clones and is missing some. The profile shows some 30,000 clones, roughly 97% of them singletons. The material was unsorted PBMCs, obtained 7.6 years after starting antiretroviral therapy. The source of these receptors is a man aged 25-45 years with HIV.

The chain links TRBV7-2 to TRBJ2-1, with no clear D. The V end was cut by 6 bases, the J end by 0 bases, with 12 bases between. CDR3 length: 15 amino acids. The germline gives CDR1 SGHTA, CDR2 FQGNSA. CDR3 in DNA: TGTGCCAGCAGGGCGGAGAGGAGCTCCTACAATGAGCAGTTCTTC. Protein sequence: CASRAERSSYNEQFF.

The chain carries TRBV30 and TRBJ1-1, with TRBD1 matching 7 bases. The CDR3 is 12 residues long. Germline trimming cut 2 bases from V and 6 bases from J; bases unmatched to any gene: 3. Germline V gene data show CDR1 as GTSNPN and CDR2 as SVGIG (reference sequence). CDR3 sequence (DNA): TGTGCCTGGAGTCCAGGGGGACCTGAAGCTTTCTTT. It codes for CAWSPGGPEAFF.

The chain carries TRBV18 and TRBJ1-1; D might be TRBD1 (5 bases). This CDR3 is built from 14 residues. The germline gives CDR1 KGHSH, CDR2 LQKENI. V shed 3 bases and J shed 2 bases, with 10 bases lying between them. The CDR3 region is CASSPDSPNTEAFF. The CDR3 DNA reads TGTGCCAGCTCACCCGACAGCCCAAACACTGAAGCTTTCTTT.

The chain combines TRBV6-6 with TRBJ2-1; D ambiguous. The V gene lost 0 bases and the J gene lost 6 bases, with 15 bases spanning the gap. The CDR3 is made up of 16 amino acids. The germline V gene has CDR1 MNHNY and CDR2 SVGAGI (reference sequence). CDR3 loop: CASSYSNQAAFNEQFF. The CDR3 DNA sequence: TGTGCCAGCAGTTACTCGAACCAGGCAGCATTCAATGAGCAGTTCTTC.

The V gene is TRBV30, the J gene TRBJ1-3; 7 bases match TRBD1. CDR3 length: 15 amino acids. After removal of 3 bases from V and 1 base from J, the junction contained 6 bases not matched to a gene. CDR1 is GTSNPN and CDR2 is SVGIG in the germline V gene (reference sequence). CDR3 sequence (DNA): TGTGCCTGGAGCCTACAGGGGTTGTCTGGAAACACCATATATTTT. It codes for CAWSLQGLSGNTIYF.